Below are 14 T cell receptor beta chains sequenced from a single sample in a study of blood T cell repertoires in COVID-19. Using immunoSEQ multiplex PCR, the repertoire was profiled, and TCRdb retains in-frame clones only, with some absent. Here the sample spans roughly 55,000 clones, 80% to 85% being singletons. The source material was peripheral blood. These receptors all stem from a woman aged 55-75 years with acute or convalescent COVID-19.

This clone was seen more than once but under ten times. V gene TRBV9 combines with J gene TRBJ1-1, with 8 nucleotides matching TRBD1. CDR3 length: 16 amino acids. Germline V gene lookup returns CDR1 SGDLS and CDR2 YYNGEE. Trimming at V came to 3 bases and at J to 1 base, leaving 8 bases not matched to a gene. This CDR3 is CASSAHAGQENTEAFF. In nucleotides, the CDR3 is TGTGCCAGCAGCGCCCACGCGGGACAGGAGAACACTGAAGCTTTCTTT.

The sample holds a few counts of this clone. The J gene is TRBJ2-7, the V gene TRBV7-3; D possibly corresponds to TRBD2 (5 bases). This CDR3 has 14 amino acids. The germline V gene has CDR1 SGHTA and CDR2 FQGTGA. Trimming stripped 3 bases from V and 1 base from J, with 10 bases between. The CDR3 reads CASSLYGVSYEQYF. As DNA, the CDR3 is TGTGCCAGCAGCTTGTACGGGGTGTCCTACGAGCAGTACTTC.

The rearrangement links TRBV9 to TRBJ1-1; D perhaps matches TRBD1 (5 bases). The CDR3 consists of 13 residues. Trimming left V 9 bases short and J 5 bases short, with 17 bases between. Germline CDR1 and CDR2: SGDLS and YYNGEE. The CDR3 here is CATPLWGGTEAFF. CDR3 nucleotides: TGTGCCACCCCATTGTGGGGGGGGACTGAAGCTTTCTTT.

This chain uses TRBV3-1 (or the pseudogene TRBV3-2) with TRBJ1-5; D remains ambiguous. CDR3 length: 16 residues. Trimming shortened V by 4 bases and J by 3 bases, and 16 bases separated the two germline ends. Germline loops: CDR1 LGHDT, CDR2 YNNKEL (reference sequence). CDR3 region: CASSPGRARFNQPQHF. The CDR3 DNA sequence: TGTGCCAGCAGCCCCGGCCGAGCGAGGTTCAATCAGCCCCAGCATTTT.

The V and J genes are TRBV5-1 and TRBJ1-6; D might be TRBD1 (6 bases). CDR3 length: 13 residues. The V gene's germline CDR1 is SGHRS and CDR2 YFSETQ. Trimming shortened V by 1 base and J by 11 bases, and 10 bases separated the two germline ends. CDR3: CASSLTGFAPLHF. The CDR3 coding sequence is TGCGCCAGCAGCTTGACAGGGTTTGCACCCCTCCACTTT.

The rearrangement uses TRBV9 and TRBJ2-7; 8 nucleotides match TRBD1. Germline values: CDR1 SGDLS, CDR2 YYNGEE. V was pared by 2 bases and J by 3 bases, with 7 bases of the junction left unmatched. CDR3 length: 15 amino acids. The CDR3 reads CASSVGQGNFYEQYF. The CDR3 DNA reads as TGTGCCAGCAGCGTCGGACAGGGAAATTTCTACGAGCAGTACTTC.

The genes are TRBV5-1 and TRBJ2-1; 9 nucleotides align to TRBD2. J was trimmed by 3 bases and V by 4 bases; bases with no gene match: 5. The CDR3 totals 15 residues. Germline CDR1 and CDR2: SGHRS and YFSETQ. The DNA of the CDR3 is TGCGCCAGCAGCCCACTAGCGGGCTTCTACAATGAGCAGTTCTTC. It yields the protein CASSPLAGFYNEQFF. Full variable domain (outside the CDR3, taken from reference TRBV5-1 and TRBJ2-1): KAGVTQTPRYLIKTRGQQVTLSCSPISGHRSVSWYQQTPGQGLQFLFEYFSETQRNKGNFPGRFSGRQFSNSRSEMNVSTLELGDSALYLCASSPLAGFYNEQFFGPGTRLTVL.

This clone was counted once. This chain connects TRBV10-1 to TRBJ2-5; no reliable D call. The V gene lost 6 bases and the J gene lost 5 bases, with 16 bases spanning the gap. The CDR3 totals 14 residues. Germline V CDR1 and CDR2: WNHNN, SYGVQD (reference sequence). CDR3 protein: CASSGLTKKETQYF. The DNA for the CDR3 is TGCGCCAGCAGCGGTTTAACTAAGAAGGAGACCCAGTACTTC.

The chain couples TRBV2 to TRBJ1-2; TRBD1 matches at 7 bases. There are 14 residues in the CDR3. J was trimmed by 7 bases and V by 9 bases; bases with no gene match: 14. From germline, CDR1 is SNHLY and CDR2 FYNNEI. DNA of the CDR3: TGTGCCAGTGATACGACAGGGAGCTTCGTTGGCTACACCTTC. Translating gives CASDTTGSFVGYTF.

The chain recombines TRBV29-1 with TRBJ2-2; 9 bases line up with TRBD2. This CDR3 has 16 residues. V was pared by 7 bases and J by 2 bases, with 11 bases of the junction left unmatched. CDR1 and CDR2 (germline): SQVTM, ANQGSEA. Written as DNA, the CDR3 is TGCAGCGCCAGGATTGGACTAGCGAGCAACACCGGGGAGCTGTTTTTT. Its translation is CSARIGLASNTGELFF.

V is TRBV9 and J is TRBJ2-6; D gene unclear. Deletions cut 3 bases from V and 1 base from J, with 5 bases between. The CDR3 length is 14 residues. CDR1 is SGDLS, CDR2 YYNGEE, per germline. CDR3 sequence reads: CASSGDSGANVLTF. CDR3 coding DNA: TGTGCCAGCAGCGGAGATTCTGGGGCCAACGTCCTGACTTTC.

The chain uses TRBV7-8 and TRBJ1-4; D might be TRBD1 (6 bases). The CDR3 is 16 amino acids. The germline V gene has CDR1 SGHVS and CDR2 FQNEAQ. With 1 base removed from V and 10 bases from J, the gap between germline ends came to 19 bases. The CDR3 sequence: CASSLDGTRGRRKLFF. CDR3 nucleotides: TGTGCCAGCAGCTTAGATGGGACAAGGGGAAGGAGAAAACTGTTTTTT.

The chain couples TRBV5-1 to TRBJ1-4; D uncertain. CDR1 is SGHRS and CDR2 is YFSETQ in the germline V gene. There are 15 residues in the CDR3. V shed 2 bases and J shed 4 bases, with 12 bases lying between them. The DNA of the CDR3 is TGCGCCAGCAGCTTATCCAGTCAGATTAATGAAAAACTGTTTTTT. Its translation is CASSLSSQINEKLFF.

The rearrangement uses TRBV9 and TRBJ1-1; D unclear. The V gene's germline CDR1 is SGDLS and CDR2 YYNGEE. This CDR3 region has 16 residues. V shed 0 bases and J shed 6 bases, with 18 bases lying between them. The CDR3 sequence is CASSVGLGEFQPEAFF. CDR3 DNA: TGTGCCAGCAGCGTAGGTTTGGGAGAGTTCCAACCTGAAGCTTTCTTT.